Following are 14 T cell receptor beta chains from one sample sequenced in a study of cytomegalovirus exposure and HLA in healthy donors. PCR primers comprised 60 Vbeta and 13 Jbeta primers. The table came from immunoSEQ multiplex PCR; TCRdb's copy has only in-frame clones and leaves some out. Of approximately 120,000 clones in the sample, around 67% are singletons; the top ten hold approximately 4.8%. The sequencing input was PBMCs. The source of these receptors is a man aged 60 to 75 in good health and CMV-seropositive.

The rearrangement joins TRBV9 to TRBJ1-2; D gene unclear. The CDR3 consists of 14 residues. Looked up from germline, CDR1 is SGDLS and CDR2 is YYNGEE. V lost 1 base, J lost 4 bases, and 11 bases lay in between. CDR3 amino acids: CASSVSDGLYGYTF. Written as DNA, the CDR3 is TGTGCCAGCAGCGTATCGGACGGACTCTATGGCTACACCTTC.

This clone was seen just once. The chain uses TRBV6-5 and TRBJ2-7; 8 nucleotides agree with TRBD1. The germline V gene has CDR1 MNHEY and CDR2 SVGAGI. This CDR3 has 15 amino acids. V lost 6 bases to trimming and J lost 4 bases; unmatched junction nucleotides: 11. As DNA, the CDR3 is TGTGCCAGCAGCAAAGGGGGGCAGGGGGCTTACGAGCAGTACTTC. Protein sequence: CASSKGGQGAYEQYF.

This clone was observed once. The chain uses TRBV27 and TRBJ1-6; TRBD1 matches at 7 bases. CDR1 and CDR2 (germline): MNHEY, SMNVEV (reference sequence). CDR3 length: 13 amino acids. CDR3 amino acids: CYDRDSGLSPLHF. The CDR3 DNA reads TGTTATGACCGGGACAGTGGCCTTTCACCCCTCCACTTT.

V is TRBV28 and J is TRBJ1-1; D not resolved. The germline V gene encodes CDR1 MDHEN and CDR2 SYDVKM. CDR3 length: 12 residues. V lost 6 bases and J 10 bases, leaving 15 bases between the germline ends. CDR3 nucleotide sequence: TGTGCCAGCAGACCGGGTAGGATGGGAGCTTTCTTT. Its protein is CASRPGRMGAFF.

The chain couples TRBV10-3 to TRBJ1-2; D might be TRBD1 (5 bases). The CDR3 runs 14 residues. Trimming pared 7 bases from V and 7 bases from J, leaving 19 bases between. Germline V gives CDR1 ENHRY, CDR2 SYGVKD. The DNA for the CDR3 is TGTGCCATCACCGGGGGTGGGCCGAATATTGGCTACACCTTC. Its translation is CAITGGGPNIGYTF.

This clone was detected once. V gene TRBV5-1 combines with J gene TRBJ1-3; 7 nucleotides line up with TRBD1. CDR1 SGHRS and CDR2 YFSETQ come from the germline V gene. CDR3 length equals 16 residues. With V trimmed by 4 bases and J by 0 bases, 7 bases remained unmatched. This chain's CDR3 is CASSDSGTASGNTIYF. The CDR3 nucleotides are TGCGCCAGCAGCGACTCTGGGACAGCCTCTGGAAACACCATATATTTT.

The rearrangement uses TRBV6-1 and TRBJ1-2, with D unclear. V was cut by 6 bases and J by 3 bases, with 11 bases left in between. Germline V lookup: CDR1 MNHNS, CDR2 SASEGT. CDR3 length: 13 amino acids. The CDR3 sequence: CASSEAGYYGYTF. Written as DNA, the CDR3 is TGTGCCAGCAGCGAGGCGGGGTACTATGGCTACACCTTC.

The chain joins TRBV7-8 to TRBJ2-3; 8 nucleotides align to TRBD1. Germline V lookup: CDR1 SGHVS, CDR2 FQNEAQ. CDR3 size: 16 residues. The junction had 6 bases not matched to a gene; V was cut back by 4 bases and J by 0 bases. This CDR3 reads CASSSTHRGSTDTQYF. The CDR3 DNA follows: TGTGCCAGCAGCTCGACCCACAGGGGGAGCACAGATACGCAGTATTTT.

Concerning this clone: No DNA is shown, since the ends of the CDR3 on it are uncertain; the CDR3 is the one TCRdb lists. The chain recombines TRBV28 with TRBJ1-1; TRBD1 was called by the table and not checked on the DNA. With termini counted, the CDR3 has 15 amino acids. The germline V gene encodes CDR1 MDHEN and CDR2 SYDVKM. The chain's CDR3 is CASSFFGHPNTEAFF.

This clone was seen only a few times. This rearrangement joins TRBV7-9 to TRBJ2-5, with 8 bases fitting TRBD2. CDR3 length: 15 amino acids. V was clipped by 5 bases and J by 1 base; unmatched bases: 6. Germline loops: CDR1 SEHNR, CDR2 FQNEAQ (reference sequence). The CDR3 here is CASSPAAGGQETQYF. CDR3 in DNA: TGTGCCAGCAGCCCCGCTGCGGGGGGCCAAGAGACCCAGTACTTC.

V is TRBV5-4 and J is TRBJ2-7, with a possible D match to TRBD2 (5 bases). This CDR3 is 14 amino acids long. Germline CDR1 and CDR2: SGHNT and YYREEE (reference sequence). V dropped 2 bases and J dropped 5 bases, with 14 bases sitting between them. The CDR3 region is CASSFSTLRDEQYF. The CDR3, as DNA: TGTGCCAGCAGCTTCTCCACCTTGAGGGACGAGCAGTACTTC.

The V gene is TRBV19, the J gene TRBJ1-4, with D perhaps matching TRBD1 (6 bases). This CDR3 is 15 amino acids long. Germline CDR1 reads LNHDA; CDR2 reads SQIVND (reference sequence). With 7 bases removed from V and 6 bases from J, the gap between germline ends came to 18 bases. The CDR3 sequence: CASNSPHRADEKLFF. The CDR3 DNA reads as TGTGCCAGTAATTCCCCCCACAGGGCCGATGAAAAACTGTTTTTT.

This clone was observed a few times. This chain uses TRBV6-6 with TRBJ2-6, with D maybe TRBD2 (6 bases). The germline gives CDR1 MNHNY, CDR2 SVGAGI (reference sequence). CDR3 length: 15 residues. Trimming took 6 bases from V and 2 from J, leaving 11 bases between them. This chain's CDR3 is CASSLGEAGANVLTF. CDR3 bases: TGTGCCAGCAGCCTAGGGGAGGCTGGGGCCAACGTCCTGACTTTC.

This sequence joins TRBV7-8 and TRBJ2-1; 10 nucleotides align to TRBD2. Germline CDR1 and CDR2: SGHVS and FQNEAQ. V lost 3 bases and J lost 8; bases outside the gene matches: 4. CDR3 length: 14 residues. The CDR3 sequence: CASSLGLAGDEQFF. DNA for the CDR3: TGTGCCAGCAGCTTGGGCCTAGCGGGGGATGAGCAGTTCTTC. Supplemented by reference TRBV7-8 and TRBJ2-1, the full variable domain reads GAGVSQSPRYKVAKRGQDVALRCDPISGHVSLFWYQQALGQGPEFLTYFQNEAQLDKSGLPSDRFFAERPEGSVSTLKIQRTQQEDSAVYLCASSLGLAGDEQFFGPGTRLTVL.